This T cell receptor beta chain came from a study of blood T cell repertoires in COVID-19. TCRdb's copy holds only in-frame clones and misses some; the assay was immunoSEQ multiplex PCR. The data contain roughly 140,000 clones, over 80% of them seen just once; the ten biggest clones take up approximately 11%. The CDR3 is 17 amino acids. J is TRBJ2-3 and V is TRBV12-1; the table's D call of TRBD2 was not tested on the DNA. TRBV12-1 has pseudogene status. The sequence was obtained from a man aged 60 to 69 who had recovered from COVID-19. Source material: PBMCs or T cells enriched from blood (not recorded which). DNA for the CDR3: TGTGCCAGCAGCCCGTCGGGGGAAGGGCAAAGCACAGATACGCAGTATTTT. Its translation: CASSPSGEGQSTDTQYF.